The next 17 T cell receptor beta chains were all read from a single sample in a study of Ad26.COV2.S vaccination and SARS-CoV-2 variants. Generated by immunoSEQ multiplex PCR, the TCRdb table keeps only in-frame clones and is missing some. The data show some 390,000 clones, 70% to 90% seen once. The treatment denotes: over 15 received Ad26.COV2.S at low or high dose, single or two shots; roughly five received placebo; per-sample allocation not given. All samples were drawn on day 63, counting from the first vaccine or placebo injection. The sequencing here drew on peripheral blood, taken in a trial of Ad26.COV2.S vaccine versus placebo. The receptors derive from a person between 18 and 59 years old who received the Ad26.COV2.S COVID-19 vaccine or a placebo.

The CDR3 reads CASSQEGTSTDTQYF. In nucleotides, the CDR3 is TGTGCCAGCAGCCAAGAGGGGACGAGCACAGATACGCAGTATTTT. V gene TRBV4-2 combines with J gene TRBJ2-3; D possibly uses TRBD1 or TRBD2 (5 bases each). This CDR3 region has 15 residues. Looked up from germline, CDR1 is LGHNA and CDR2 is YNFKEQ. Trimming shortened V by 0 bases and J by 0 bases, and 7 bases separated the two germline ends.

CDR3 in amino acids: CASSEPSGDQPQHF. The CDR3 DNA is TGTGCCAGCAGTGAACCTTCAGGGGACCAGCCCCAGCATTTT. The V call is TRBV25-1, the J call TRBJ1-5; the D gene is possibly TRBD1 (6 bases). The CDR3 spans 14 residues. Germline V gene lookup returns CDR1 MGHDK and CDR2 SYGVNS. The V end lost 2 bases, the J end lost 7 bases, and 12 bases lay between the germline ends.

The chain links TRBV2 to TRBJ1-2; D not resolved. Germline-derived CDR1 and CDR2 are SNHLY and FYNNEI. This CDR3 is built from 13 residues. With 5 bases removed from V and 4 bases from J, the gap between germline ends came to 11 bases. CDR3 nucleotides: TGTGCCAGCAGTTCCGGGGTCGGCTATGGCTACACCTTC. It encodes CASSSGVGYGYTF.

The chain is built from TRBV6-5 and TRBJ1-6; D is undetermined. Germline V gives CDR1 MNHEY, CDR2 SVGAGI. The CDR3 covers 14 residues. Trimming took 6 bases from V and 10 from J, leaving 16 bases between them. The DNA of the CDR3 is TGTGCCAGCAGACCCGACGCCTTCGGCTCACCCCTCCACTTT. Its translation: CASRPDAFGSPLHF.

The rearrangement joins TRBV27 to TRBJ2-1; D could derive from TRBD1 or TRBD2 (5 bases each). Germline CDR1 is MNHEY and CDR2 is SMNVEV (reference sequence). V lost 5 bases and J 8 bases, leaving 25 bases between the germline ends. This CDR3 has 17 amino acids. CDR3 DNA: TGTGCCAGCAGTCCGAAAACCGGAGTAGGGGTGAGGGATGAGCAGTTCTTC. It codes for CASSPKTGVGVRDEQFF.

J is TRBJ1-1 and V is TRBV9, with D possibly being TRBD1 (5 bases). The V gene lost 3 bases and the J gene lost 0 bases, with 12 bases spanning the gap. Looked up from germline, CDR1 is SGDLS and CDR2 is YYNGEE. The CDR3 runs 15 residues. Written as DNA, the CDR3 is TGTGCCAGCAGCGGTCCAGGGTCTATGAACACTGAAGCTTTCTTT. Protein: CASSGPGSMNTEAFF. Full variable domain (outside the CDR3, taken from reference TRBV9 and TRBJ1-1): DSGVTQTPKHLITATGQRVTLRCSPRSGDLSVYWYQQSLDQGLQFLIQYYNGEERAKGNILERFSAQQFPDLHSELNLSSLELGDSALYFCASSGPGSMNTEAFFGQGTRLTVV.

The rearrangement uses TRBV7-6 and TRBJ2-2; 7 nucleotides line up with TRBD1. The V and J ends lost 4 bases and 0 bases, in that order; junction bases with no gene match: 14. Germline assignment: CDR1 SGHVS and CDR2 FNYEAQ. The CDR3 totals 19 residues. The CDR3 reads CASSSFRDRVYANTGELFF. The CDR3 bases are TGTGCCAGCAGCTCCTTCCGGGACAGAGTTTACGCGAACACCGGGGAGCTGTTTTTT.

The chain couples TRBV15 to TRBJ2-4; D perhaps matches TRBD1 (5 bases). The CDR3 contains 13 residues. Per the germline V gene, CDR1 is LNHNV and CDR2 is YYDKDF (reference sequence). Trimming stripped 4 bases from V and 14 bases from J, with 18 bases between. The CDR3 sequence: CATSTPAGSGKYF. The DNA of the CDR3 is TGTGCCACCAGCACCCCCGCAGGGTCAGGGAAGTACTTC.

This clone was counted once. This rearrangement joins TRBV7-3 to TRBJ2-1; D may be TRBD2 (5 bases). Trimming left V 4 bases short and J 8 bases short, with 18 bases between. The CDR3 covers 15 residues. CDR1 SGHTA and CDR2 FQGTGA come from the germline V gene. In nucleotides, the CDR3 is TGTGCCAGCAGCTCGGCCAGCGGAGTGGGCGATGAGCAGTTCTTC. Translation: CASSSASGVGDEQFF.

This rearrangement joins TRBV4-1 to TRBJ2-7, with a weak D call TRBD1 (7 bases). Germline V gene data show CDR1 as MGHRA and CDR2 as YSYEKL. The CDR3 runs to 15 residues. Trimming took off 1 base at V and 6 bases at J, with 16 bases between the two ends. The CDR3, as DNA: TGCGCCAGCAGCCAAGTCTGGTCAGGGGGAGGCGAGCAGTACTTC. It yields the protein CASSQVWSGGGEQYF.

This clone has only one observation. This sequence joins TRBV30 and TRBJ1-2; the match to TRBD1 covers 7 bases. V shed 7 bases and J 7 bases; nucleotides not matched to a gene: 12. CDR1 GTSNPN and CDR2 SVGIG come from the germline V gene (reference sequence). The CDR3 totals 13 residues. The CDR3 loop reads CASKQGGRGGYTF. The CDR3 DNA follows: TGTGCCTCAAAGCAGGGGGGTCGAGGTGGCTACACCTTC.

The CDR3 bases are TGTGCCAGCAGCGCCGGGACTACCTACAATGAGCAGTTCTTC. Its translation is CASSAGTTYNEQFF. V usage is TRBV9 and J usage is TRBJ2-1; TRBD2 matches 7 bases. Germline V gives CDR1 SGDLS, CDR2 YYNGEE. J lost 2 bases, V lost 3 bases, and 2 bases had no gene match. This CDR3 has 14 amino acids.

There are a few counts of this clone. V is TRBV6-2 or TRBV6-3 and J is TRBJ2-5; the D gene is possibly TRBD2 (6 bases). This CDR3 spans 15 amino acids. Trimming shortened V by 2 bases and J by 5 bases, and 15 bases separated the two germline ends. The germline CDR1 and CDR2 sequences are MNHEY and SVGEGT. In DNA form, the CDR3 reads TGTGCCAGCAGTTACGGAGCGGGTGGAGTCGAGACCCAGTACTTC. Its translation: CASSYGAGGVETQYF.

In this sample, this clone turned up a few times. The chain combines TRBV28 with TRBJ2-2; D may be TRBD2 (5 bases). The germline V gene encodes CDR1 MDHEN and CDR2 SYDVKM. The CDR3 consists of 15 residues. V was trimmed by 1 base and J by 5 bases, leaving 11 bases between them. The CDR3 protein is CASSLSGTVTGELFF. The CDR3 DNA follows: TGTGCCAGCAGTTTATCGGGAACAGTTACCGGGGAGCTGTTTTTT.

The chain links TRBV14 to TRBJ1-1; D is possibly TRBD1 (6 bases). This CDR3 has 16 amino acids. Germline CDR1 and CDR2: SGHDN and FVKESK. V lost 4 bases to trimming and J lost 1 base, with 16 bases between them. CDR3 region: CASSPKGRGSNTEAFF. CDR3 nucleotides: TGTGCCAGCAGCCCAAAGGGAAGGGGGTCGAACACTGAAGCTTTCTTT.

This clone was seen more than once but under ten times. The J gene is TRBJ2-3, the V gene TRBV7-9; tentative D call: TRBD2 (6 bases). This CDR3 is built from 15 residues. V lost 1 base, J lost 2 bases, and 10 bases lay in between. The germline CDR1 and CDR2 sequences are SEHNR and FQNEAQ (reference sequence). CDR3 in amino acids: CASSLVTGDTDTQYF. The DNA for the CDR3 is TGTGCCAGCAGCTTAGTTACGGGGGACACAGATACGCAGTATTTT.

The V call is TRBV9, the J call TRBJ1-2; 10 nucleotides match TRBD1. The CDR3 extends over 15 amino acids. Germline CDR1 SGDLS, CDR2 YYNGEE. Losses at the gene ends were 2 bases for V and 5 bases for J; bases not matched to a gene: 6. CDR3 sequence (DNA): TGTGCCAGCAGCGTCGGGACAGGGGAAAAATATGGCTACACCTTC. Amino acids: CASSVGTGEKYGYTF.